The entry below gives a single T cell receptor (beta chain) sequence along with its context. Its antigen is not known. The table came from immunoSEQ multiplex PCR; TCRdb's copy has only in-frame clones and leaves some out. The sample records about 74,000 clones, 84% being singletons. This sample is drawn from a study of OX40 agonist ivuxolimab in advanced cancers. Study as a whole: Subjects had a mean age of around 60 years, with a range of 23 to 79; 82.7% were male.

Findings and caveats of the study: Blood T cells, both CD4+ and CD8+, expanded clonally by week 6 at 0.1 to 3.0 mg/kg.

V lost 2 bases and J 0 bases, leaving 8 bases between the germline ends. The CDR3 covers 14 residues. Germline CDR1 KGHSH, CDR2 LQKENI. Here the sequenced sample was CD4+ or CD8+ T cells sorted from blood, taken in a trial of the OX40 agonist ivuxolimab. The sequence came from an adult with an advanced solid tumor such as melanoma, head and neck, liver or kidney cancer. The chain carries TRBV18 and TRBJ2-7; unclear D gene. The CDR3 loop is CASSPGLSSYEQYF. CDR3 nucleotides: TGTGCCAGCTCACCAGGGCTTAGCTCCTACGAGCAGTACTTC. The full variable domain, rest sourced from reference TRBV18 and TRBJ2-7, is NAGVMQNPRHLVRRRGQEARLRCSPMKGHSHVYWYRQLPEEGLKFMVYLQKENIIDESGMPKERFSAEFPKEGPSILRIQQVVRGDSAAYFCASSPGLSSYEQYFGPGTRLTVT.